The clone carrying this T cell receptor (beta chain) has only one observation. Its antigen remains unknown. The sample has other DNA sequences that encode this CDR3 too. Assay used: immunoSEQ multiplex PCR; TCRdb lists only in-frame clones, some missing. The data show about a million clones, 60% to 85% seen once. The data originate from a study of shared clonotypes between healthy human individuals. Study-wide background: The donors, two women and a few men, were aged 18 to 49. Three CD4 naive, three CD4 memory, two CD8 naive and one CD8 memory plate were used per donor. Findings of the study overall: Researchers sampled blood only, noting tissue repertoires likely differ. As a rule, naive subsets had a larger estimated richness than memory subsets.

The CDR3 runs 15 residues. CDR1 is SGHRS and CDR2 is YFSETQ in the germline V gene. With V trimmed by 0 bases and J by 6 bases, 3 bases remained unmatched. Specimen: memory CD4+ T cells from PBMCs. Subset given: CD45RA-negative fraction. The clonotype originates from a young man in good health. Some clones in this sample may be carry-over from other donors' samples. The chain couples TRBV5-1 to TRBJ2-1, with TRBD1 identical over 10 bases. DNA for the CDR3: TGCGCCAGCAGCTTGGCTGGACAGGGGGTCAATGAGCAGTTCTTC. It encodes CASSLAGQGVNEQFF.